Each of the 15 T cell receptor beta chains below was sequenced from the same sample in a study of naive and memory T cell subsets. Amplification of ligated cDNA took four PCR rounds with SP2 and nested alpha and beta constant primers. Each CDR3 protein gets one entry after TCRdb re-called the UMI-ligation and nested PCR reads with MiXCR. The sample contains around 37,000 distinct CDR3 sequences, about 10% of which appear only once. The treatment here: skin biopsy from PPD injection site in Mantoux-positive individual. A UMI-containing oligonucleotide was joined by 3' ligation to the TCR cDNA template. Material: skin, obtained from a tuberculin skin test site. Receptors were obtained from an adult in good health.

This clonotype was observed at least ten times. The rearrangement links TRBV6-6 to TRBJ2-1; 9 positions agree with TRBD1. The CDR3 is 15 amino acids. Germline trimming cut 9 bases from V and 5 bases from J; bases unmatched to any gene: 11. Looked up from germline, CDR1 is MNHNY and CDR2 is SVGAGI (reference sequence). In DNA form, the CDR3 reads TGTGCCAGTAATAACCTAGGGACAGGGCACAATGAGCAGTTCTTC. Protein sequence: CASNNLGTGHNEQFF.

This clonotype appeared a few times. The chain combines TRBV27 with TRBJ2-3; 11 bases are shared with TRBD2. The trim removed 0 bases at V and 4 bases at J, leaving 15 bases unmatched. Germline loops: CDR1 MNHEY, CDR2 SMNVEV (reference sequence). CDR3 length: 20 residues. Written as DNA, the CDR3 is TGTGCCAGCAGTTTATCTGCCCTGGGTGTAGGGACTAGCGGTGCAGATACGCAGTATTTT. Amino acids: CASSLSALGVGTSGADTQYF.

This clonotype was observed many times. V gene TRBV5-1 combines with J gene TRBJ2-1, with D unclear. The germline V gene has CDR1 SGHRS and CDR2 YFSETQ. The V gene lost 0 bases and the J gene lost 7 bases, with 2 bases spanning the gap. CDR3 length: 11 amino acids. CDR3: CASSLGNEQFF. The CDR3 nucleotides are TGCGCCAGCAGCTTGGGTAATGAGCAGTTCTTC. The full variable domain, in which reference TRBV5-1 and TRBJ2-1 provide the parts outside the CDR3, is KAGVTQTPRYLIKTRGQQVTLSCSPISGHRSVSWYQQTPGQGLQFLFEYFSETQRNKGNFPGRFSGRQFSNSRSEMNVSTLELGDSALYLCASSLGNEQFFGPGTRLTVL.

This clonotype was seen a few times. The J gene is TRBJ2-7, the V gene TRBV7-9; no clear D gene. The CDR3 contains 13 residues. Germline lookup yields CDR1 SEHNR and CDR2 FQNEAQ (reference sequence). Deletions cut 4 bases from V and 1 base from J, with 8 bases between. The CDR3 sequence is CASSSLWSYEQYF. The CDR3 DNA reads TGTGCCAGCAGCTCCCTGTGGTCCTACGAGCAGTACTTC.

This clonotype appeared many times. The chain employs TRBV6-6 and TRBJ1-3, with D unresolved. This CDR3 comprises 14 residues. The V gene's germline CDR1 is MNHNY and CDR2 SVGAGI (reference sequence). Trimming removed 6 bases from V and 0 bases from J, with 9 bases in between. The chain's CDR3 is CASSTWASGNTIYF. CDR3 in DNA: TGTGCCAGCAGCACCTGGGCCTCTGGAAACACCATATATTTT.

At least ten counts were recorded for this clonotype. V usage is TRBV20-1 and J usage is TRBJ1-2, with D unclear. V dropped 1 base and J dropped 2 bases, with 17 bases sitting between them. Germline V gene lookup returns CDR1 DFQATT and CDR2 SNEGSKA (reference sequence). The CDR3 spans 16 residues. Here the CDR3 DNA reads TGCAGTGCTAGAGCTCACACTACGTCAAAGAACTATGGCTACACCTTC. This encodes CSARAHTTSKNYGYTF.

This clonotype came up a few times. This sequence joins TRBV3-1 and TRBJ2-5; D ambiguous. The CDR3 spans 14 residues. CDR1 and CDR2 from the germline V gene are LGHDT and YNNKEL (reference sequence). Trimming pared 0 bases from V and 4 bases from J, leaving 9 bases between. In DNA form, the CDR3 reads TGTGCCAGCAGCCAAGAATGGCAAGGAGAGACCCAGTACTTC. Protein: CASSQEWQGETQYF.

This clonotype has only a few counts. The V call is TRBV28, the J call TRBJ2-3; 9 positions agree with TRBD2. In germline, CDR1 is MDHEN, CDR2 SYDVKM. CDR3 size: 16 residues. V lost 1 base, J lost 3 bases, and 5 bases stayed unmatched. CDR3 amino acids: CASSLLVAGVTDTQYF. The CDR3 region has the DNA TGTGCCAGCAGTTTATTGGTAGCGGGAGTGACAGATACGCAGTATTTT.

This clonotype has a handful of counts. The CDR3 region is CASSFDGPSGTQYF. For the CDR3, the DNA is TGTGCCAGCAGTTTCGATGGCCCCTCAGGAACCCAGTACTTC. The chain has TRBV2 and TRBJ2-5; D not resolved. Germline V gene sequence: CDR1 SNHLY, CDR2 FYNNEI. The length of the CDR3 is 14 residues. Trimming removed 5 bases from V and 8 bases from J, with 18 bases in between.

By frequency in the sample, this clonotype is medium-sized (0.01 to 0.1%). V and J are TRBV20-1 and TRBJ2-7, with TRBD2 identical over 9 bases. J gave up 6 bases and V 4 bases, and 10 bases lay outside the gene matches. Per the germline V gene, CDR1 is DFQATT and CDR2 is SNEGSKA (reference sequence). The CDR3 covers 14 residues. DNA of the CDR3: TGCAGTGCTATTCCCCTTAGCGGGAGAATCGAGCAGTACTTC. It specifies CSAIPLSGRIEQYF.

The chain recombines TRBV7-3 with TRBJ2-2; TRBD1 is a possible D gene (6 bases). The CDR3 runs 16 residues. The germline gives CDR1 SGHTA, CDR2 FQGTGA. The V end was cut by 5 bases, the J end by 4 bases, with 17 bases between. The CDR3 DNA sequence: TGTGCCAGCAGCCAAATATCGACAGGCAGCACCGGGGAGCTGTTTTTT. Translated: CASSQISTGSTGELFF.

The chain combines TRBV29-1 with TRBJ2-3; D remains unclear. The V end was cut by 7 bases, the J end by 4 bases, with 9 bases between. Germline V CDR1 and CDR2: SQVTM, ANQGSEA. The CDR3 totals 11 residues. This chain's CDR3 is CSAQGADTQYF. CDR3 nucleotides: TGCAGCGCCCAAGGTGCAGATACGCAGTATTTT.

Ten or more counts support this clonotype. V usage is TRBV10-3 and J usage is TRBJ2-1, with unresolved D. This CDR3 is 11 amino acids long. Trimming stripped 2 bases from V and 12 bases from J, with 8 bases between. Germline CDR1 ENHRY, CDR2 SYGVKD. The CDR3 here is CAISEPPGQFF. The CDR3 nucleotides read TGTGCCATCAGTGAGCCCCCAGGGCAGTTCTTC.

In its sample, this clonotype was seen a few times. The CDR3 DNA reads as TGTGCCAGCTCACCCATTCGGCAGGACCAAGAGACCCAGTACTTC. Translated: CASSPIRQDQETQYF. The J gene is TRBJ2-5, the V gene TRBV18; D remains unclear. The germline gives CDR1 KGHSH, CDR2 LQKENI. This CDR3 spans 15 amino acids. With 3 bases removed from V and 0 bases from J, the gap between germline ends came to 11 bases.

This clonotype has at least ten counts. This chain joins TRBV7-6 and TRBJ1-1; D ambiguous. V was clipped by 5 bases and J by 1 base, with 11 bases between them. The germline V gene has CDR1 SGHVS and CDR2 FNYEAQ. This CDR3 is built from 14 residues. The CDR3 region has the DNA TGTGCCAGCAGCCAACCGGCGGGGAACACTGAAGCTTTCTTT. Translation: CASSQPAGNTEAFF.